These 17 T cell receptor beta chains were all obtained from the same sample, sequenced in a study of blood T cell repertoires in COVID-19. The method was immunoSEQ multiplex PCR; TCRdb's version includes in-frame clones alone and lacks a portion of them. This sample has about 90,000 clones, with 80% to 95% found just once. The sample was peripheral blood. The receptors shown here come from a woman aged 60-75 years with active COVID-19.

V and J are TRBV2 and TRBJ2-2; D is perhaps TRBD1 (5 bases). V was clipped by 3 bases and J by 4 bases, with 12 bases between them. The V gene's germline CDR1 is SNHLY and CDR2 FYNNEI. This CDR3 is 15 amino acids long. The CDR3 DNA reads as TGTGCCAGCAGTGAGGCAGGGTATGCCACCGGGGAGCTGTTTTTT. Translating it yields CASSEAGYATGELFF.

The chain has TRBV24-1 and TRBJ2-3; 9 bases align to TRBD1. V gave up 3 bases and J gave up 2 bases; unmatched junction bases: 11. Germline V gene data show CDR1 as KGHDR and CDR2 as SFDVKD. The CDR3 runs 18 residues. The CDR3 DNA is TGTGCCACCAGTGATCTATCCCCGGGACAGGGCCTCACAGATACGCAGTATTTT. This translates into CATSDLSPGQGLTDTQYF.

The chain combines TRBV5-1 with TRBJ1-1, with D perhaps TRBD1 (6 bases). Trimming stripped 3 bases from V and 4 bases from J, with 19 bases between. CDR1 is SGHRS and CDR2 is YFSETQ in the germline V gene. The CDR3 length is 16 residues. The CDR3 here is CASSSNPPGQSTEAFF. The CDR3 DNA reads TGCGCCAGCAGCTCTAACCCCCCTGGACAGTCCACTGAAGCTTTCTTT.

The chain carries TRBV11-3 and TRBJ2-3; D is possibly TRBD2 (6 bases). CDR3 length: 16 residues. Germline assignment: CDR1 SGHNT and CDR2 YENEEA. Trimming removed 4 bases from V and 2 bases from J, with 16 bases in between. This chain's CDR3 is CASSSLGGSLTDTQYF. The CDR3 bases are TGTGCCAGCAGCTCCCTGGGGGGTTCCCTCACAGATACGCAGTATTTT.

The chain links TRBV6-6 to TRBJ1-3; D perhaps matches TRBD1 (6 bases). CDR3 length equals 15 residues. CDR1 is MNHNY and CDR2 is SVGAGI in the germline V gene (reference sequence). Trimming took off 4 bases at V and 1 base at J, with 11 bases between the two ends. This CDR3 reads CASSSARGSGNTIYF. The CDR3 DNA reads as TGTGCCAGCAGTTCCGCCAGGGGATCTGGAAACACCATATATTTT.

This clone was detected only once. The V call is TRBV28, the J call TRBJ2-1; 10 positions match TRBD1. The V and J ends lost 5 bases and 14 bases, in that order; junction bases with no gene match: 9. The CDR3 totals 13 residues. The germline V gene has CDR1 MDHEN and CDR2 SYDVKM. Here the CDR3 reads CASSGGQGRGKFF. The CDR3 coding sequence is TGTGCCAGCAGTGGGGGACAGGGGCGAGGAAAGTTCTTC. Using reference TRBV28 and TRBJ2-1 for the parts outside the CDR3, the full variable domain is DVKVTQSSRYLVKRTGEKVFLECVQDMDHENMFWYRQDPGLGLRLIYFSYDVKMKEKGDIPEGYSVSREKKERFSLILESASTNQTSMYLCASSGGQGRGKFFGPGTRLTVL.

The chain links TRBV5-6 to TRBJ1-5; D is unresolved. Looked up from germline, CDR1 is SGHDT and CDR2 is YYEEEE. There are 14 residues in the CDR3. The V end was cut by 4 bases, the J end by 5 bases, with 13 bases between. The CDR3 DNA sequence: TGTGCCAGCAGCCAATCTCCAAGAGATCAGCCCCAGCATTTT. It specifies CASSQSPRDQPQHF.

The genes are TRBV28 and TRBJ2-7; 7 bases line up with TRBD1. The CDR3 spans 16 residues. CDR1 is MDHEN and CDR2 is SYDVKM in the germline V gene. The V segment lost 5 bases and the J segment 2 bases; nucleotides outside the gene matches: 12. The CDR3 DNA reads TGTGCCAGCAGTCCCCAAGTCACGGGACAGACCTACGAGCAGTACTTC. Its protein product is CASSPQVTGQTYEQYF. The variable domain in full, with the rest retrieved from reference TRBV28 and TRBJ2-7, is DVKVTQSSRYLVKRTGEKVFLECVQDMDHENMFWYRQDPGLGLRLIYFSYDVKMKEKGDIPEGYSVSREKKERFSLILESASTNQTSMYLCASSPQVTGQTYEQYFGPGTRLTVT.

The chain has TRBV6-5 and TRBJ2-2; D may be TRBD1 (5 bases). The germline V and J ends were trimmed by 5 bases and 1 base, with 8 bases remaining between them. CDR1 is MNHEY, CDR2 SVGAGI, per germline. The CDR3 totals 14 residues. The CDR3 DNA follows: TGTGCCAGCAGTCAGACAGTGAACACCGGGGAGCTGTTTTTT. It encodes CASSQTVNTGELFF.

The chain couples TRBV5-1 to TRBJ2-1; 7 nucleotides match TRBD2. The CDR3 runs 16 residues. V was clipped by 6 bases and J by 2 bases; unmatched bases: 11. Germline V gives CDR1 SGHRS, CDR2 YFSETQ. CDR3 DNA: TGCGCCAGCAAGCTTCCTGTGGCGGGAGCCTACAATGAGCAGTTCTTC. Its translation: CASKLPVAGAYNEQFF.

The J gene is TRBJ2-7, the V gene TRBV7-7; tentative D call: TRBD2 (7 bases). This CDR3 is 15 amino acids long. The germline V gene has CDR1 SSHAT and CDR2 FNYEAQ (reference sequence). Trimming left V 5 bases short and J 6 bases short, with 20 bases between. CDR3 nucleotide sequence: TGTGCCAGCAGCCCACCTCGGGAGGCCAGGGGCGAGCAGTACTTC. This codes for CASSPPREARGEQYF.

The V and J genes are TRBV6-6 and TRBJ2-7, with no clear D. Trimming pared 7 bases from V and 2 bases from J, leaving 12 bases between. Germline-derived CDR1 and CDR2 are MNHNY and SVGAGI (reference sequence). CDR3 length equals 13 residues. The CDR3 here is CASMEHDTYEQYF. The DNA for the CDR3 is TGTGCCAGCATGGAACATGACACCTACGAGCAGTACTTC.

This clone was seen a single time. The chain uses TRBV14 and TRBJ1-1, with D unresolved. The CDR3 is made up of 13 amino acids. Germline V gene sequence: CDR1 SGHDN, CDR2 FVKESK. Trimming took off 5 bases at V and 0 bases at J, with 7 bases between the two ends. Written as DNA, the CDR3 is TGTGCCAGCAGCTCCTCCTTGAACACTGAAGCTTTCTTT. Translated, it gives CASSSSLNTEAFF.

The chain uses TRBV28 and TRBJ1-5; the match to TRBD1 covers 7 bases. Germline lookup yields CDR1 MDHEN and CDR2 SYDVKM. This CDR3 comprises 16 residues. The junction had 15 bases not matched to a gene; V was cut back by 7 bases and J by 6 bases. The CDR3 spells CASTSTGERSFQPQHF. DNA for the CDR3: TGTGCCAGCACTAGTACAGGGGAGAGGTCCTTTCAGCCCCAGCATTTT.

The CDR3 sequence: CASSLAGGAYNEQFF. The CDR3 DNA reads as TGTGCCAGCAGCCTAGCGGGGGGGGCCTACAATGAGCAGTTCTTC. The rearrangement joins TRBV27 to TRBJ2-1; TRBD2 aligns across 12 bases. Losses at the gene ends were 6 bases for V and 2 bases for J; bases not matched to a gene: 2. Germline V gene lookup returns CDR1 MNHEY and CDR2 SMNVEV (reference sequence). This CDR3 has 15 residues.

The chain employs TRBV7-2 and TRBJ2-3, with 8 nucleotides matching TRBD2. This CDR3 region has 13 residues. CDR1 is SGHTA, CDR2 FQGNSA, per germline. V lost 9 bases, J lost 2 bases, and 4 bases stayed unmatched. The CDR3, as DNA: TGTGCCAGTACACTAGCGGTCACAGATACGCAGTATTTT. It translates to CASTLAVTDTQYF.

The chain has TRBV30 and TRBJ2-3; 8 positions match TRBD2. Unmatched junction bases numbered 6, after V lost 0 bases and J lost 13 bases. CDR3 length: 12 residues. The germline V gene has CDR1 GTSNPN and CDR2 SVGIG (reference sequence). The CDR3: CAWSVPSGSEYF. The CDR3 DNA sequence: TGTGCCTGGAGTGTACCCAGCGGGAGTGAGTATTTT.